What follows describes a single T cell receptor (beta chain). Its antigen is not yet known. Base qualities were left out, and no much larger clone turns up one base away. TCRbeta CDR3 regions were immunosequenced from genomic DNA with the immunoSEQ Assay. Genomic DNA was amplified by bias-controlled multiplex PCR before high-throughput sequencing. The authors processed their data as follows. To quantify the absolute abundance of each unique TCRbeta CDR3 region, the sequences were collapsed and filtered. Clonality, defined as 1 minus Pielou's evenness, was calculated using only productive rearrangements. A previously published method was used to identify clones with significantly greater frequencies in on-treatment samples than in baseline samples. In its TCRdb copy, this immuneACCESS table keeps in-frame sequences only and misses some clones. Where compared with another copy, unresolved V genes explain less than half of these, and the others have no known cause. V, J and clone size derive from that table, while D and trimming were established from the DNA sequence. This sample has roughly 12,000 clones in its table, and about 80% of those were observed once. Together, the top ten hold under 75% of the sample.

Reading the label with the study, this specimen's treatment or condition is: randomized to nivolumab then ipilimumab (arm A) or the reverse (arm B). No trial patient had received prior DNA-damaging chemotherapy. On a FACS Aria II flow cytometer, live CD3+CD8+ cells that were negative for CD19 and CD56 were sorted from thawed PBMCs. CheckMate 064, a randomized, open-label phase II trial of sequential checkpoint blockade, was the source of the samples, all of which came from patients with melanoma. Peripheral blood mononuclear cells were obtained through leukapheresis, purified using Ficoll-Paque, and frozen in human serum containing approximately 10% DMSO. Right after sorting, the blood CD3+CD8+ cells were verified to be >95% pure, and DNA extraction followed. CDR1 MNHEY and CDR2 SMNVEV are derived from the germline V gene (reference sequence). The CDR3, from cysteine to phenylalanine, totals 13 residues. Only CDR3 DNA remains: 39 bases, in frame from the first base. V and J are trimmed by 6 bases and 3 bases, and the gene matches miss 5 bases of the junction.

This record belongs to a study of sequential checkpoint blockade in melanoma (dated by TCRdb to between 2017 and 2020). Notes on the research overall: Using 1:1 randomization, the trial assigned patients either to first-line nivolumab followed by ipilimumab (arm A) or to ipilimumab followed by nivolumab (arm B). Maintenance nivolumab came after each of the two trial sequences.

General conclusions and limits of the study: Validation of the response-prediction model combining TCR metrics and mutation burden is needed in larger, independent patient cohorts.

Sequencing used CD8+ T cells sorted from blood (inferred from file names), obtained from a patient given nivolumab and ipilimumab in sequence. The chain is assembled from TRBV27 and TRBJ2-7, with 7 bases aligning to TRBD1. This clonotype was sampled from a human donor with melanoma. The DNA sequence reads TGTGCCAGCAGCCTGGGACAGTTCTACGAGCAGTACTTC. This encodes CASSLGQFYEQYF.